These 3 T cell receptor beta chains came from one sample sequenced in a study of vaccination and CD4 T cells after COVID-19. The Oncomine TCR Beta short-read assay generated sequence data from the DNA of cultured CD4+ T cells. TCRdb re-called the PCR reads through MiXCR, storing one row per CDR3 protein. The sample includes about 4,000 distinct CDR3 sequences, more than 20% of them seen just once. These TCRs' antigens remain unknown. Specified treatment: approximately 9-day PBMC culture with coronavirus spike peptide pools or control peptides (ViraFEST assay). Input material: CD4+ T cells from blood, cultured in vitro. These receptors were obtained from a human donor who had recovered from COVID-19.

This chain links TRBV30 with TRBJ1-6; no clear D gene. The CDR3 is 14 residues long. Looked up from germline, CDR1 is GTSNPN and CDR2 is SVGIG (reference sequence). The germline V and J ends were trimmed by 2 bases and 7 bases, with 12 bases remaining between them. CDR3 sequence (DNA): TGTGCCTGGAGTACTGGGAGCAGAAATTCACCCCTCCACTTT. It specifies CAWSTGSRNSPLHF. Looking up the rest from reference TRBV30 and TRBJ1-6 gives the full variable domain: SQTIHQWPATLVQPVGSPLSLECTVEGTSNPNLYWYRQAAGRGLQLLFYSVGIGQISSEVPQNLSASRPQDRQFILSSKKLLLSDSGFYLCAWSTGSRNSPLHFGNGTRLTVT.

This sequence joins TRBV25-1 and TRBJ2-7; TRBD1 might be the D (6 bases). The CDR3 is made up of 14 amino acids. Germline CDR1 and CDR2: MGHDK and SYGVNS. Trimming removed 4 bases from V and 5 bases from J, with 15 bases in between. The CDR3 DNA reads as TGTGCCAGCAGTGCATTTAACGGGGACAACGAGCAGTACTTC. Its translation: CASSAFNGDNEQYF.

This clonotype came up once. The V gene is TRBV5-1, the J gene TRBJ2-5, with a possible D match to TRBD1 (5 bases). V lost 3 bases and J lost 4, with 22 bases in between. Germline lookup yields CDR1 SGHRS and CDR2 YFSETQ. The CDR3 is made up of 17 amino acids. In DNA form, the CDR3 reads TGCGCCAGCAGCTCCGCCATACAGACAGCCTACCCAGAGACCCAGTACTTC. Translated, it gives CASSSAIQTAYPETQYF.